What follows are 16 T cell receptor beta chains derived from one specimen sequenced in a study of CD8+ T cells in alopecia areata. Isolated RNA was reverse transcribed into cDNA used as the sequencing template. This table comes from immunoSEQ multiplex PCR, and its TCRdb copy is limited to in-frame clones, with some not included. The sample contains roughly 120,000 clones, none of them singletons. The specimen sequenced was lesional skin. The receptors derive from a C3H/HeJ mouse with alopecia areata. As its MHC haplotype, the strain has H2-k.

This clone appeared a few times. Each gene name is a mouse one. The CDR3 end lies 4 residues beyond the end of the read and is filled in from the germline J gene. The chain carries TRBV13-3 and TRBJ2-2; possibly TRBD1 for D (6 bases). Germline-derived CDR1 and CDR2 are NNHDY and SYVADS. This CDR3 comprises 15 residues. V shed 1 base and J shed 4 bases, with 11 bases lying between them. The part of the CDR3 DNA that was read is TGTGCCAGCAGTGATAGGGGGAAGAGCACCGGG. Its translation is CASSDRGKSTG. The full CDR3 protein is CASSDRGKSTGQLYF.

In its sample, this clone was seen a few times. Germline and genes: mouse. The CDR3 region is CASSDDRVQDTQYF. CDR3 DNA (partial): TGTGCCAGCAGTGATGACAGGGTTCAAGAC. The chain carries TRBV13-1 and TRBJ2-5, with D maybe TRBD1 (6 bases). The missing CDR3 end, 4 residues past where the read stops, is filled in from the germline J gene. The germline V gene encodes CDR1 NSHNY and CDR2 SYGAGN. This CDR3 is built from 14 residues. With 0 bases removed from V and 3 bases from J, the gap between germline ends came to 8 bases.

This clone turned up a few times. Genes and germline are mouse. The CDR3 end is not reached by the read, which stops 4 residues before it; the germline J gene fills it in. The V gene is TRBV19, the J gene TRBJ2-4, with D maybe TRBD1 (7 bases). Germline values: CDR1 FNHDT, CDR2 SITEND (reference sequence). The CDR3 is 15 amino acids. V gave up 3 bases and J gave up 1 base, with 12 bases separating them. Partial CDR3 DNA: TGTGCCAGCAGTACAGGGGGGAGAGGTCAAAAC. It yields the protein CASSTGGRGQN. The full CDR3 is CASSTGGRGQNTLYF.

This clone was counted a few times. Gene names and germline refer to mouse. The sequence runs out 4 residues before the end of the CDR3; the remainder is reconstructed from the germline J gene. This chain connects TRBV19 to TRBJ1-1; D is possibly TRBD1 (6 bases). The CDR3 is made up of 14 amino acids. CDR1 is FNHDT, CDR2 SITEND, per germline (reference sequence). V lost 5 bases, J lost 4 bases, and 15 bases lay in between. The CDR3 sequence is CASSTTGRGTEVFF. The sequenced part of the CDR3 DNA is TGTGCCAGCAGCACCACAGGGAGGGGCACA.

This clone has a handful of counts. Genes here carry mouse names. The CDR3 end is not reached by the read, which stops 4 residues before it; the germline J gene fills it in. The chain is built from TRBV19 and TRBJ2-5; D is uncertain. Per germline, CDR1 FNHDT and CDR2 SITEND (reference sequence). CDR3 size: 13 residues. V lost 1 base and J lost 3, with 6 bases in between. The CDR3 sequence is CASSITQQDTQYF. The CDR3 bases that were read are TGTGCCAGCAGTATAACGCAGCAAGAC.

This clone appeared a few times. The genes are named according to mouse. The read terminates 4 residues before the CDR3 end, so the remaining end is supplied by the germline J gene. The chain carries TRBV13-3 and TRBJ2-2; 10 bases map to TRBD1. CDR1 and CDR2 (germline): NNHDY, SYVADS. V shed 0 bases, J shed 0 bases, and the junction held 5 bases outside the gene matches. The CDR3 has 18 residues. The CDR3 here is CASSDAGQGPSNTGQLYF. CDR3 DNA, as far as it was read: TGTGCCAGCAGTGATGCGGGACAGGGGCCCTCAAACACCGGG.

In regard to this clone: There is a difference at residue 10 between the TCRdb protein and the DNA translation, so the protein given here was translated from the DNA. Mouse gene names and germline throughout. The read ends 3 residues shy of where the CDR3 ends; the end is completed using the germline J gene. Within the sample, other DNA sequences also encode this same CDR3. The chain employs TRBV19 and TRBJ1-3, with 7 bases identical to TRBD1. With 5 bases clipped from V and 7 bases from J, the junction kept 6 bases outside the gene matches. The CDR3 has 13 amino acids. The germline CDR1 and CDR2 sequences are FNHDT and SITEND (reference sequence). Here the CDR3 reads CASSIGTDNTLYF. Partial CDR3 DNA: TGTGCCAGCAGCATCGGGACAGATAATACG.

There are many counts of this clone. Mouse gene names apply. The read halts 4 residues ahead of the CDR3 end, with the missing end drawn from the germline J gene. V usage is TRBV13-3 and J usage is TRBJ2-7; 10 nucleotides line up with TRBD1. Germline assignment: CDR1 NNHDY and CDR2 SYVADS. This CDR3 is built from 17 residues. The trim removed 2 bases at V and 0 bases at J, leaving 8 bases unmatched. The DNA read from the CDR3 is TGTGCCAGCAGTGAAGGAGGGACAGGGGAGAGCTCCTAT. This gives the protein CASSEGGTGESSY. In full, the CDR3 is CASSEGGTGESSYEQYF.

As to this clone: Gene names and germline refer to mouse. The observed sequence ends 4 residues before the CDR3 terminus, with the missing tail filled in from the germline J gene. The V and J genes are TRBV19 and TRBJ2-7; 7 bases map to TRBD2. After removal of 0 bases from V and 3 bases from J, the junction contained 3 bases not matched to a gene. This CDR3 spans 14 amino acids. CDR1 and CDR2 from the germline V gene are FNHDT and SITEND (reference sequence). Incomplete CDR3 DNA: TGTGCCAGCAGTATAGACGGGGGGGACTAT. Translation: CASSIDGGDY. The full CDR3 is CASSIDGGDYEQYF.

There are a few counts of this clone. Here the gene names and germline are mouse. The read gets to within 4 residues of the CDR3 end, and the germline J gene fills in the rest. This chain links TRBV13-3 with TRBJ2-2, with 7 bases that match TRBD1. V gave up 2 bases and J gave up 4 bases; unmatched junction bases: 2. The CDR3 runs to 14 residues. The germline gives CDR1 NNHDY, CDR2 SYVADS. CDR3 sequence: CASSERQGTGQLYF. The part of the CDR3 DNA that was read is TGTGCCAGCAGTGAGAGACAGGGCACCGGG. The full variable domain, completed using reference TRBV13-3 and TRBJ2-2, is EAAVTQSPRSKVAVTGGKVTLSCHQTNNHDYMYWYRQDTGHGLRLIHYSYVADSTEKGDIPDGYKASRPSQENFSLILELASLSQTAVYFCASSERQGTGQLYFGEGSKLTVL.

This clone was counted only a few times. Here the gene names and germline are mouse. Read sequence stops 4 residues before the CDR3 end, and the germline J gene provides the missing end. The chain joins TRBV13-3 to TRBJ2-1, with 8 bases matching TRBD2. This CDR3 spans 15 amino acids. Per germline, CDR1 NNHDY and CDR2 SYVADS. Germline trimming cut 3 bases from V and 3 bases from J; bases unmatched to any gene: 5. CDR3 loop: CASSAPGLVYAEQFF. Partial CDR3 DNA: TGTGCCAGCAGTGCCCCGGGACTGGTCTATGCT.

This clone was seen a handful of times. Genes and germline are mouse. The DNA ends 4 residues before the CDR3 does, and the rest of the CDR3 is filled in from the germline J gene. V usage is TRBV13-3 and J usage is TRBJ2-7; the match to TRBD2 covers 10 bases. The CDR3 runs to 16 residues. Trimming removed 1 base from V and 0 bases from J; junction bases left unmatched: 4. Germline CDR1 and CDR2: NNHDY and SYVADS. Partial CDR3 DNA: TGTGCCAGCAGTGATCGTGGGACTGGGGTCTCCTAT. Translating gives CASSDRGTGVSY. The full CDR3 is CASSDRGTGVSYEQYF.

This clone occurred a few times. The gene names here belong to mouse. The observed sequence ends 4 residues before the CDR3 terminus, with the missing tail filled in from the germline J gene. The same CDR3 can be traced to other DNA sequences in this sample. The V and J genes are TRBV19 and TRBJ2-1; TRBD1 agrees at 7 bases. Germline trimming cut 0 bases from V and 1 base from J; bases unmatched to any gene: 1. This CDR3 region has 15 residues. From germline, CDR1 is FNHDT and CDR2 SITEND (reference sequence). The CDR3 loop is CASSIGQGNYAEQFF. CDR3 DNA, as far as it was read: TGTGCCAGCAGTATAGGACAGGGCAACTATGCT.

In regard to this clone: The listed genes are named as in mouse. The read gets to within 4 residues of the CDR3 end, and the germline J gene fills in the rest. The V and J genes are TRBV13-3 and TRBJ1-4; perhaps TRBD1 as D (6 bases). This CDR3 has 14 residues. Trimming cost V 5 bases and J 3 bases, with 11 bases left between them. Germline V gene sequence: CDR1 NNHDY, CDR2 SYVADS. The CDR3 loop reads CASRKTGPNERLFF. The covered CDR3 bases are TGTGCCAGCAGGAAGACAGGACCCAACGAA.

This clone has more than one count but fewer than ten. Mouse gene names and germline throughout. Coverage ceases 4 residues before the CDR3 finishes, and the germline J gene fills in the end. J is TRBJ2-5 and V is TRBV1, with TRBD1 matching 7 bases. CDR1 NSQYPW and CDR2 LRSPGD come from the germline V gene (reference sequence). The CDR3 spans 15 residues. The CDR3 DNA, read in part, is TGCACCTGCAGTGCAGATCGACAGGGAGGAGAC. It translates to CTCSADRQGGD. The CDR3 in its entirety is CTCSADRQGGDTQYF.

Note on this clone: Gene and germline names: mouse. The CDR3 is cut off 4 residues early in the read; its end comes from the germline J gene. The chain recombines TRBV1 with TRBJ1-1; tentatively, D is TRBD1 (6 bases). The CDR3 has 12 residues. The germline CDR1 and CDR2 sequences are NSQYPW and LRSPGD (reference sequence). Trimming took 10 bases from V and 1 from J, leaving 10 bases between them. The sequenced part of the CDR3 DNA is TGCACCTCGGCGGGACAAAACACA. Its protein is CTSAGQNT. The whole CDR3 protein reads CTSAGQNTEVFF.